The rows below give T cell receptor beta chains drawn from one sample of a study of T cells in Graves' hyperthyroidism and ophthalmopathy. Using its own MiXCR run on the multiplex PCR reads, TCRdb lists one record per CDR3 protein. Here the sample spans around 540,000 distinct CDR3 sequences, more than 15% being singletons. The specimen sequenced was blood. These receptor sequences come from a woman aged 25 to 45 with Graves' ophthalmopathy. The CDR3 runs from the conserved cysteine through the conserved F or W. A D gene is named only where the DNA matches it firmly. Some rows mark clone size as missing; the rest say once, few, many or name a class of expanded clone.

DNA: TGTGCCAGCAGTTTACGGGGTACACATCAGCCCCAGCATTTT; CDR3: CASSLRGTHQPQHF; J: TRBJ1-5; V: TRBV12-3/TRBV12-4; D: NA; size: many
DNA: TGCAATGCTAGCTTTCCGGACAGGGCAAACTATGGCTACACCTTC; CDR3: CNASFPDRANYGYTF; J: TRBJ1-2; V: TRBV20-1; D: TRBD1; size: NA
DNA: TGTGCCAGCATGAAGGGGACAGCGAACACTGAAGCTTTCTTT; CDR3: CASMKGTANTEAFF; J: TRBJ1-1; V: TRBV6-1; D: TRBD1; size: many
DNA: TGTGCCAGCAGTCGAGGGACTAGCGTCCGAAACACAGATACGCAGTATTTT; CDR3: CASSRGTSVRNTDTQYF; J: TRBJ2-3; V: TRBV12-3/TRBV12-4; D: TRBD2; size: many
DNA: TGTGCCAGCTCACCTAGGGGTGGTATGAACACTGAAGCTTTCTTT; CDR3: CASSPRGGMNTEAFF; J: TRBJ1-1; V: TRBV18; D: NA; size: many
DNA: TGTGCCAGCTCACTTCTCCCAAATGACTACGAGCAGTACTTC; CDR3: CASSLLPNDYEQYF; J: TRBJ2-7; V: TRBV18; D: NA; size: many
DNA: TGTGCCACCAGTCAGACAGATACGCAGTATTTT; CDR3: CATSQTDTQYF; J: TRBJ2-3; V: TRBV24-1; D: NA; size: NA
DNA: TGCGCCAGCGCCAATGGAGGAAACAATGAGCAGTTCTTC; CDR3: CASANGGNNEQFF; J: TRBJ2-1; V: TRBV4-1; D: NA; size: many
DNA: TGCAGCGTGGGAGGGACTAGGGCGGAAGATACGCAGTATTTT; CDR3: CSVGGTRAEDTQYF; J: TRBJ2-3; V: TRBV29-1; D: TRBD2; size: many
DNA: TGCGCCAGCAGTCTGGAGGGCGGGAGCGGTGAGACCCAGTACTTC; CDR3: CASSLEGGSGETQYF; J: TRBJ2-5; V: TRBV5-1; D: TRBD2; size: NA
DNA: TGTGCCAGCTCATCGGAAGAGCCAGGGGGTGGCTATGGCTACACCTTC; CDR3: CASSSEEPGGGYGYTF; J: TRBJ1-2; V: TRBV18; D: TRBD1; size: many
DNA: TGTGCCAGCATACGGGGCCCCTTTCAAGGAAAACTGTTTTTT; CDR3: CASIRGPFQGKLFF; J: TRBJ1-4; V: TRBV12-3/TRBV12-4; D: NA; size: many
DNA: TGTGCCAGCAGCTTAGATTTCAGAGATACGCAGTATTTT; CDR3: CASSLDFRDTQYF; J: TRBJ2-3; V: TRBV7-6; D: NA; size: many
DNA: TGTGCCAGCAGCTCCGACTTCGGGGAGACCCAGTACTTC; CDR3: CASSSDFGETQYF; J: TRBJ2-5; V: TRBV7-2; D: NA; size: few
DNA: TGTGCCAGCAGTCGTCCCCAGGGATACCAAGCCAAAAACATTCAGTACTTC; CDR3: CASSRPQGYQAKNIQYF; J: TRBJ2-4; V: TRBV28; D: NA; size: NA
DNA: TGTGCCAGCAGCCAAGATCGGGGAGCGGACACCGGGGAGCTGTTTTTT; CDR3: CASSQDRGADTGELFF; J: TRBJ2-2; V: TRBV3-1; D: NA; size: NA
DNA: TGCGCCAGCAGCCAAGTGGCTAGCGGGAGGGCCCCGCGAGGGACCCAGTACTTC; CDR3: CASSQVASGRAPRGTQYF; J: TRBJ2-5; V: TRBV4-1; D: TRBD2; size: NA
DNA: TGCAGCGTTGAAGTACGGGACAGGGCGAGCGGCTACACCTTC; CDR3: CSVEVRDRASGYTF; J: TRBJ1-2; V: TRBV29-1; D: TRBD1; size: NA
DNA: TGTGCCAGCAGTTCTAGCCCTTCCGGGGAGCTGTTTTTT; CDR3: CASSSSPSGELFF; J: TRBJ2-2; V: TRBV6-2/TRBV6-3; D: NA; size: NA
DNA: TGCAGTGCTAACCGGGACTGGGGCAATGAGCAGTTCTTC; CDR3: CSANRDWGNEQFF; J: TRBJ2-1; V: TRBV20-1; D: NA; size: many
DNA: TGCGCCAGCAGCCAAGATATGGCAAGGGCGCCTAGCGGGCATCTCCTCGGAGAGACCCAGTACTTC; CDR3: CASSQDMARAPSGHLLGETQYF; J: TRBJ2-5; V: TRBV4-3; D: TRBD2; size: few
DNA: TGTGCCAGCAGTCAAGTCGGGGGGCGTTCGTACGAGCAGTACTTC; CDR3: CASSQVGGRSYEQYF; J: TRBJ2-7; V: TRBV6-1; D: NA; size: NA
DNA: TGTGCCAGCAGTTACACTTATAGCAATCAGCCCCAGCATTTT; CDR3: CASSYTYSNQPQHF; J: TRBJ1-5; V: TRBV6-6; D: NA; size: few
DNA: TGTGCCAGCAGGCCCGCACTAGCGGGATATTCGAACACCGGGGAGCTGTTTTTT; CDR3: CASRPALAGYSNTGELFF; J: TRBJ2-2; V: TRBV27; D: TRBD2; size: few
DNA: TGTGCCAGCAGTTTATACGGGGCTTATGTCGGGGAGCTGTTTTTT; CDR3: CASSLYGAYVGELFF; J: TRBJ2-2; V: TRBV27; D: NA; size: many
DNA: TGCGCCAGCAGCCAAGATACGGGTCGCTACGAGCAGTACTTC; CDR3: CASSQDTGRYEQYF; J: TRBJ2-7; V: TRBV4-3; D: NA; size: NA
DNA: TGTGCCAGCAGCTTAGAGATTGGGGCTGAAGCTTTCTTT; CDR3: CASSLEIGAEAFF; J: TRBJ1-1; V: TRBV11-3; D: NA; size: many
DNA: TGTGCCAGCAGTTTAGGTCCAGCTAATGAAAAACTGTTTTTT; CDR3: CASSLGPANEKLFF; J: TRBJ1-4; V: TRBV12-3/TRBV12-4; D: NA; size: NA
DNA: TGTGCCAGCAGTTTTCGCTGGAGTCCCCAAGCTTTCTTT; CDR3: CASSFRWSPQAFF; J: TRBJ1-1; V: TRBV12-3/TRBV12-4; D: NA; size: NA
DNA: TGTGCCAGCAGTCCCCACAGTCCGCCAAGGACCGGGGAGCCGTTTTTT; CDR3: CASSPHSPPRTGEPFF; J: TRBJ2-2; V: TRBV6-1; D: NA; size: NA
DNA: TGTGCCAGCAGACCTATACATAACAATGAGCAGTTCTTC; CDR3: CASRPIHNNEQFF; J: TRBJ2-1; V: TRBV7-9; D: NA; size: NA
DNA: TGTGCCAACAGGGTAAGCGGGACAAACTACAATGAGCAGTTCTTC; CDR3: CANRVSGTNYNEQFF; J: TRBJ2-1; V: TRBV2; D: NA; size: many
DNA: TGTGCCAGCAGCCTCTTTCCGGGACGGGGAACTGAAGCTTTCTTT; CDR3: CASSLFPGRGTEAFF; J: TRBJ1-1; V: TRBV3-1; D: NA; size: once
DNA: TGCAGCGTTGGGGGCCCGACAGGGGGAAGCACAGATACGCAGTATTTT; CDR3: CSVGGPTGGSTDTQYF; J: TRBJ2-3; V: TRBV29-1; D: TRBD1; size: NA
DNA: TGTGCCAGCAGTCTTGGGGTTTCACCCCTCCACTTT; CDR3: CASSLGVSPLHF; J: TRBJ1-6; V: TRBV27; D: NA; size: many
DNA: TGTGCCAGCAGTTCCCCCGGGGCGGGAAATACGAACACCGGGGAGCTGTTTTTT; CDR3: CASSSPGAGNTNTGELFF; J: TRBJ2-2; V: TRBV28; D: NA; size: many
DNA: TGTGCCAGCAGTTATCGGACAGGGGGCACAGATACGCAGTATTTT; CDR3: CASSYRTGGTDTQYF; J: TRBJ2-3; V: TRBV27; D: TRBD1; size: few
DNA: TGTGCCACCAGCAGAGATGGGCGCGTCACTAGTACCTACGAGCAGTACTTC; CDR3: CATSRDGRVTSTYEQYF; J: TRBJ2-7; V: TRBV15; D: NA; size: few
DNA: TGCAGTGCTAGCCCCTACGAGCAGTACTTC; CDR3: CSASPYEQYF; J: TRBJ2-7; V: TRBV20-1; D: NA; size: many
DNA: TGTGCCAGCTCACCATCGGGACACGAGCAGTACTTC; CDR3: CASSPSGHEQYF; J: TRBJ2-7; V: TRBV18; D: NA; size: many
DNA: TGCGCCAGCAGCCCCCGACCCCATCTCACCGGGGAGCTGTTTTTT; CDR3: CASSPRPHLTGELFF; J: TRBJ2-2; V: TRBV4-1; D: NA; size: NA
DNA: TGTGCCAGCAGCTCACACGGGGGCTCTGGGGCCAACGTCCTGACTTTC; CDR3: CASSSHGGSGANVLTF; J: TRBJ2-6; V: TRBV9; D: NA; size: NA
DNA: TGTGCCAGCAGCCCCGACCCGGCGGATACGCAGTATTTT; CDR3: CASSPDPADTQYF; J: TRBJ2-3; V: TRBV7-2; D: NA; size: many
DNA: TGTGCCAGTAGTACGTTGACGGCAACTAATGAAAAACTGTTTTTT; CDR3: CASSTLTATNEKLFF; J: TRBJ1-4; V: TRBV19; D: NA; size: NA
DNA: TGTGCCACCAGCCAGGGAGGGGAGACCCAGTACTTC; CDR3: CATSQGGETQYF; J: TRBJ2-5; V: TRBV24-1; D: TRBD2; size: NA